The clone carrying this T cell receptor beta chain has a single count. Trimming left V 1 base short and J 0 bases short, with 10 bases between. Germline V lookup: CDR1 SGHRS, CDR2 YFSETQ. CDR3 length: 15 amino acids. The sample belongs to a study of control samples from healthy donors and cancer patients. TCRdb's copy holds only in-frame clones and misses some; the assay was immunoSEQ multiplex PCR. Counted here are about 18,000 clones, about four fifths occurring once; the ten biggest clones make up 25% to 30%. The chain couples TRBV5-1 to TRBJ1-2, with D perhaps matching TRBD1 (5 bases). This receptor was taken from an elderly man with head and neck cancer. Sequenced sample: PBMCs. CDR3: CASSLSGGPNYGYTF. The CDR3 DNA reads TGCGCCAGCAGCTTGAGCGGGGGTCCTAACTATGGCTACACCTTC.